This T cell receptor (beta chain) derives from a study of blood T cell repertoires in COVID-19. As for the study in general: The cDNA or gDNA used as material had been derived from T cells, B-cell-depleted T cells, or PBMCs.

The CDR3 totals 13 residues. Trimming removed 5 bases at V and 6 bases at J, with 13 bases between. In germline, CDR1 is SGHTA, CDR2 FQGNSA. Here immunoSEQ multiplex PCR was the method, and the copy in TCRdb shows in-frame clones only, minus some. The repertoire includes some 290,000 clones, 88% of them detected once, and about 11% sits in the top ten. Sequenced material: peripheral blood. The clonotype was recovered from a woman aged 25 to 45 with COVID-19, enrolled during active disease. V gene TRBV7-2 combines with J gene TRBJ1-2, with D possibly TRBD1 on 6 matching bases. As DNA, the CDR3 is TGTGCCAGCAGCCCAGGGGCCTGGAATGGCTACACCTTC. This codes for CASSPGAWNGYTF.